The entry that follows covers one T cell receptor beta chain sequence. This clonotype was observed many times. No antigen is known for it. Base qualities are missing; no much larger clone stands one base away. The junction carries 13 bases between V and J, which are trimmed by 5 bases and 5 bases respectively. CDR1 and CDR2 were assigned from the germline V gene as SGHTA and FQGTGA. From the cysteine through the phenylalanine, the CDR3 covers 13 amino acids. The read is trimmed to its CDR3 DNA, 39 bases read in frame from base 1. This sample is part of a study of T cell repertoires in cytomegalovirus infection (dated by TCRdb to between 2019 and 2020). Context from the whole study: Because public TCR beta signatures pointed to carriage of CMV infection together with the matching HLA type, the HLA type of each donor mattered for the analysis.

The paper's findings and limits, for the study overall: The ex vivo response was dominated by HLA-C-restricted CMV-specific TCR beta clonotypes, which also provided the single most frequent clonotype in two of eight donors. Cumulative frequency of public TCR beta family members discriminated carriers of CMV infection plus the relevant HLA type in this cohort and an independent approximately 370-donor cohort.

These reads were obtained on an Illumina HiSeq 1500. The public reads were reprocessed in TCRdb via fastp at Q25 and MiXCR, keeping in-frame beta chains. Every CDR3 protein is listed once, alongside the most common genes and DNA of its rows. A total of 500,000 or so distinct CDR3 sequences appear in this sample, 15% to 20% of them only once. Of the sample, around 25% is held by the ten largest clones. Sequencing input: CD8+ T cells from PBMCs. This receptor was identified in a human donor in good health (CMV status not recorded). Some clones in this sample may be carry-over from other donors' samples. This receptor chain uses TRBV7-3 and TRBJ2-7, with TRBD2 as a weak D call on 5 bases. The sequence in DNA is TGTGCCAGCAGCGCCTCCGGGAACCACGAGCAGTACTTC. It translates as CASSASGNHEQYF.